A single sample gave rise to the 19 T cell receptor beta chains below, sequenced in a study of cytomegalovirus exposure and HLA in healthy donors. The PCR contained 60 Vbeta and 13 Jbeta primers. Profiling relied on immunoSEQ multiplex PCR, and the TCRdb table lists in-frame clones only, not all of them. The sample table includes 150,000 to 200,000 clones. Sequencing was performed on PBMCs. These receptors were taken from a man aged 30 to 39 in good health and CMV-seronegative.

This chain uses TRBV30 with TRBJ2-7; 9 bases map to TRBD2. CDR1 is GTSNPN and CDR2 is SVGIG in the germline V gene (reference sequence). CDR3 length: 16 residues. V shed 3 bases and J 3 bases; nucleotides not matched to a gene: 12. The CDR3 loop reads CAWSRLGLAGIYEQYF. CDR3 nucleotide sequence: TGTGCCTGGAGCCGTCTAGGTCTAGCGGGGATCTACGAGCAGTACTTC.

The chain combines TRBV14 with TRBJ1-2, with TRBD1 matching 8 bases. The CDR3 runs to 15 residues. From germline, CDR1 is SGHDN and CDR2 FVKESK. V lost 5 bases, J lost 2 bases, and 7 bases stayed unmatched. The CDR3 nucleotides read TGTGCCAGCAGCTTACGACAGGGGTGGAACTATGGCTACACCTTC. Translated: CASSLRQGWNYGYTF.

The chain carries TRBV7-7 and TRBJ2-3, with a weak D call TRBD2 (6 bases). The CDR3 spans 13 residues. V lost 5 bases to trimming and J lost 3 bases, with 9 bases between them. Germline V gene data show CDR1 as SSHAT and CDR2 as FNYEAQ (reference sequence). This chain's CDR3 is CASSLGSTDTQYF. For the CDR3, the DNA is TGTGCCAGCAGCCTCGGGAGTACAGATACGCAGTATTTT. The whole variable domain, filled in from reference TRBV7-7 and TRBJ2-3, reads GAGVSQSPRYKVTKRGQDVTLRCDPISSHATLYWYQQALGQGPEFLTYFNYEAQPDKSGLPSDRFSAERPEGSISTLTIQRTEQRDSAMYRCASSLGSTDTQYFGPGTRLTVL.

V is TRBV28 and J is TRBJ1-3, with 11 bases fitting TRBD1. CDR1 MDHEN and CDR2 SYDVKM come from the germline V gene. V trimming: 1 base; J trimming: 4 bases; junction bases outside the gene matches: 6. This CDR3 has 17 residues. The CDR3 protein is CASSLFAGQGAGNTIYF. The CDR3 DNA reads TGTGCCAGCAGTTTATTCGCCGGACAGGGGGCCGGAAACACCATATATTTT.

J is TRBJ2-2 and V is TRBV10-3; D might be TRBD1 (5 bases). V gave up 7 bases and J gave up 3 bases, with 15 bases separating them. The CDR3 has 15 amino acids. Per the germline V gene, CDR1 is ENHRY and CDR2 is SYGVKD. The chain's CDR3 is CAITWTLKDTGELFF. The CDR3 DNA is TGTGCCATCACCTGGACATTAAAGGACACCGGGGAGCTGTTTTTT.

J is TRBJ2-3 and V is TRBV27, with 7 bases fitting TRBD1. CDR3 length: 16 residues. Per germline, CDR1 MNHEY and CDR2 SMNVEV (reference sequence). V was pared by 5 bases and J by 1 base, with 9 bases of the junction left unmatched. The CDR3 is CASSAPHRGGTDTQYF. DNA of the CDR3: TGTGCCAGCAGTGCCCCCCACAGGGGCGGCACAGATACGCAGTATTTT.

The chain combines TRBV2 with TRBJ1-5; TRBD1 might be the D (5 bases). Germline V gene lookup returns CDR1 SNHLY and CDR2 FYNNEI. The CDR3 has 17 residues. The ends were cut back, 5 bases at V and 2 bases at J, with 19 bases in the middle. The CDR3: CASSPRSGRVGNQPQHF. The CDR3, as DNA: TGTGCCAGCAGTCCTCGATCTGGCAGGGTAGGCAATCAGCCCCAGCATTTT.

V is TRBV30 and J is TRBJ2-1; D gene ambiguous. Germline assignment: CDR1 GTSNPN and CDR2 SVGIG (reference sequence). CDR3 length: 13 amino acids. V was pared by 5 bases and J by 4 bases, with 12 bases between. CDR3: CAWVRLFYNEQFF. The CDR3 bases are TGTGCCTGGGTCCGGTTATTTTACAATGAGCAGTTCTTC.

This chain joins TRBV6-6 and TRBJ1-5, with D possibly being TRBD1 (6 bases). This CDR3 has 14 residues. Germline V gene data show CDR1 as MNHNY and CDR2 as SVGAGI (reference sequence). V was trimmed by 5 bases and J by 2 bases, leaving 10 bases between them. CDR3 nucleotides: TGTGCCAGCAGTACTAACAGGGGCAATCAGCCCCAGCATTTT. Amino acid sequence: CASSTNRGNQPQHF.

This chain links TRBV4-1 with TRBJ2-1, with a weak D call TRBD2 (5 bases). CDR3 length: 14 residues. The germline V and J ends were trimmed by 2 bases and 11 bases, with 16 bases remaining between them. Germline V gene lookup returns CDR1 MGHRA and CDR2 YSYEKL. The CDR3 loop reads CASSQSRTEVQQFF. The CDR3 bases are TGCGCCAGCAGCCAATCGCGGACTGAGGTGCAGCAGTTCTTC.

The chain carries TRBV9 and TRBJ2-7; no reliable D call. Germline values: CDR1 SGDLS, CDR2 YYNGEE. The CDR3 has 13 amino acids. V shed 0 bases and J shed 2 bases, with 6 bases lying between them. The CDR3 here is CASSVGLAYEQYF. CDR3 nucleotide sequence: TGTGCCAGCAGCGTAGGGCTAGCCTACGAGCAGTACTTC. Variable domain in full (rest from reference TRBV9 and TRBJ2-7): DSGVTQTPKHLITATGQRVTLRCSPRSGDLSVYWYQQSLDQGLQFLIQYYNGEERAKGNILERFSAQQFPDLHSELNLSSLELGDSALYFCASSVGLAYEQYFGPGTRLTVT.

The chain couples TRBV18 to TRBJ1-1, with TRBD1 matching 7 bases. V shed 2 bases and J 6 bases; nucleotides not matched to a gene: 9. This CDR3 comprises 15 residues. Germline CDR1 and CDR2: KGHSH and LQKENI. The CDR3 spells CASSPGNRQGPEAFF. The CDR3, as DNA: TGTGCCAGCTCACCAGGGAATCGACAGGGTCCTGAAGCTTTCTTT.

The gene calls are TRBV6-5 and TRBJ1-5; weak D call: TRBD1 (5 bases). V dropped 6 bases and J dropped 0 bases, with 12 bases sitting between them. This CDR3 is 15 amino acids long. Per the germline V gene, CDR1 is MNHEY and CDR2 is SVGAGI. The CDR3 region has the DNA TGTGCCAGCAGGGGGCGAGCCCATAGCAATCAGCCCCAGCATTTT. This codes for CASRGRAHSNQPQHF.

V is TRBV7-6 and J is TRBJ1-1; 10 bases match TRBD1. The junction had 9 bases not matched to a gene; V was cut back by 5 bases and J by 6 bases. CDR3 length equals 15 residues. The V gene's germline CDR1 is SGHVS and CDR2 FNYEAQ. CDR3 coding DNA: TGTGCCAGCAGCGAGACAGGGGGCTGGCTATCTGAAGCTTTCTTT. Its translation is CASSETGGWLSEAFF. The full variable domain, rest sourced from reference TRBV7-6 and TRBJ1-1, is GAGVSQSPRYKVTKRGQDVALRCDPISGHVSLYWYRQALGQGPEFLTYFNYEAQQDKSGLPNDRFSAERPEGSISTLTIQRTEQRDSAMYRCASSETGGWLSEAFFGQGTRLTVV.

J is TRBJ2-1 and V is TRBV7-2, with TRBD1 as a possible D gene (5 bases). The CDR3 length is 17 residues. V was trimmed by 0 bases and J by 5 bases, leaving 17 bases between them. CDR1 SGHTA and CDR2 FQGNSA come from the germline V gene. The CDR3 DNA follows: TGTGCCAGCAGCTTAGCGTGGGGTTCTTGGGGCGACAATGAGCAGTTCTTC. Its protein product is CASSLAWGSWGDNEQFF.

The V call is TRBV2, the J call TRBJ2-7; D not resolved. This CDR3 spans 13 amino acids. In germline, CDR1 is SNHLY, CDR2 FYNNEI. Trimming removed 8 bases from V and 1 base from J, with 12 bases in between. The CDR3 is CASGRVLSYEQYF. As DNA, the CDR3 is TGTGCCAGCGGCCGGGTCCTATCCTACGAGCAGTACTTC. Full variable domain (remainder filled in from reference TRBV2 and TRBJ2-7): EPEVTQTPSHQVTQMGQEVILRCVPISNHLYFYWYRQILGQKVEFLVSFYNNEISEKSEIFDDQFSVERPDGSNFTLKIRSTKLEDSAMYFCASGRVLSYEQYFGPGTRLTVT.

The rearrangement uses TRBV7-3 and TRBJ2-5, with 7 positions matching TRBD2. The J call may be incorrect, as the DNA end agrees better with TRBJ2-7. The CDR3 runs 15 residues. Germline-derived CDR1 and CDR2 are SGHTA and FQGTGA. DNA of the CDR3: TGTGCCAGCAGCTCTCCCGGGACTAAACCCTACGAGCAGTACTTC. Translated: CASSSPGTKPYEQYF.

The chain couples TRBV9 to TRBJ2-5, with 9 bases aligning to TRBD2. This CDR3 spans 18 amino acids. The germline V gene encodes CDR1 SGDLS and CDR2 YYNGEE. V lost 0 bases and J lost 5; bases outside the gene matches: 14. The CDR3 sequence is CASSVGTAGGLGVETQYF. DNA of the CDR3: TGTGCCAGCAGCGTAGGAACGGCGGGGGGGCTAGGAGTGGAGACCCAGTACTTC.

The rearrangement joins TRBV9 to TRBJ1-6, with unresolved D. The germline V gene has CDR1 SGDLS and CDR2 YYNGEE. Trimming left V 7 bases short and J 0 bases short, with 11 bases between. The CDR3 totals 15 residues. CDR3 nucleotide sequence: TGTGCCAGCGGAATCGGGAGCTCCTATAATTCACCCCTCCACTTT. It codes for CASGIGSSYNSPLHF.